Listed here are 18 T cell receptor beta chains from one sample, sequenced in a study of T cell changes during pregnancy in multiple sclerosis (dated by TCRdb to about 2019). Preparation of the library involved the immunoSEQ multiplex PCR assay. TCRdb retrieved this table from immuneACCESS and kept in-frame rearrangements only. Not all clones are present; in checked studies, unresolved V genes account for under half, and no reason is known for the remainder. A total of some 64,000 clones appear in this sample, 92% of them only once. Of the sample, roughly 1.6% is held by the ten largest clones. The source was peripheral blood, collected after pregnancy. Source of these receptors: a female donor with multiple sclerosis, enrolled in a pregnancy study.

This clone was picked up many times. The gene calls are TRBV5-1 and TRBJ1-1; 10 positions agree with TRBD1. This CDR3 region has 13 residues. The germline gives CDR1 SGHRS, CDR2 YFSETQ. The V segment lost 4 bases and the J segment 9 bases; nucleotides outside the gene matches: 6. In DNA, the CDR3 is TGCGCCAGCAGCCCCGGACAGGGGGAAAAAGCTTTCTTT. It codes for CASSPGQGEKAFF.

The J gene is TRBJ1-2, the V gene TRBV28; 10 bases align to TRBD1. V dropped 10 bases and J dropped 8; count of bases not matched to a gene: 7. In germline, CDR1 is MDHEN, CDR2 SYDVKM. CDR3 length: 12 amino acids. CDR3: CAIRTGGLGYTF. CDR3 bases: TGTGCCATCCGGACAGGGGGGTTGGGCTACACCTTC.

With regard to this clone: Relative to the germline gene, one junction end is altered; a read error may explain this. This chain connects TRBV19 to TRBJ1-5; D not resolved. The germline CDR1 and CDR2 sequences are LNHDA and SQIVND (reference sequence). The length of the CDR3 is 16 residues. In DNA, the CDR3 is TGTACCAGTAGTGTCCTCGGACCGGGAAGCAATCAGCCCCAGCATTTT. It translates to CTSSVLGPGSNQPQHF.

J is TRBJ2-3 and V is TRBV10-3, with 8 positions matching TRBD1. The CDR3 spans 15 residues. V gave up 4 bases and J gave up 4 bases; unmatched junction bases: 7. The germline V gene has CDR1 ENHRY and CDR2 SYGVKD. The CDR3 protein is CAISGSGTGADTQYF. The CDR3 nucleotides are TGTGCCATCAGTGGATCTGGGACAGGCGCAGATACGCAGTATTTT.

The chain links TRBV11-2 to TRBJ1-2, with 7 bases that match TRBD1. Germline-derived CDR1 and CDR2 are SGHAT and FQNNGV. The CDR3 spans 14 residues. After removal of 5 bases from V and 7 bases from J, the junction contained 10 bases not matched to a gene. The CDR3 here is CASSVGYSGGGYTF. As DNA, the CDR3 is TGTGCCAGCAGCGTCGGGTACTCAGGGGGTGGCTACACCTTC. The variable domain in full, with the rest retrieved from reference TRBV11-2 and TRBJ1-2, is EAGVAQSPRYKIIEKRQSVAFWCNPISGHATLYWYQQILGQGPKLLIQFQNNGVVDDSQLPKDRFSAERLKGVDSTLKIQPAKLEDSAVYLCASSVGYSGGGYTFGSGTRLTVV.

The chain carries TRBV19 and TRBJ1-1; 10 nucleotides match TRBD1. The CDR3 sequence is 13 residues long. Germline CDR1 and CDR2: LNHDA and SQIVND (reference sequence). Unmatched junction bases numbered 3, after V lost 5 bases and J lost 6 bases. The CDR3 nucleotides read TGTGCCAGTAGTGGGACAGGGGACTCTGAAGCTTTCTTT. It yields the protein CASSGTGDSEAFF.

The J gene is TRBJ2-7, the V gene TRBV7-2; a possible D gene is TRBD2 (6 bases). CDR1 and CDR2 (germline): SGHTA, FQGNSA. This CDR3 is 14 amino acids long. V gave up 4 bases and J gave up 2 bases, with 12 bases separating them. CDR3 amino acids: CASSSPGGTYEQYF. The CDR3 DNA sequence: TGTGCCAGCAGCTCACCGGGCGGGACCTACGAGCAGTACTTC. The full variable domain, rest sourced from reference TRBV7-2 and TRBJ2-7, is GAGVSQSPSNKVTEKGKDVELRCDPISGHTALYWYRQSLGQGLEFLIYFQGNSAPDKSGLPSDRFSAERTGGSVSTLTIQRTQQEDSAVYLCASSSPGGTYEQYFGPGTRLTVT.

CDR3 sequence (DNA): TGTGCCAGTAGCACAACGGGTGGAGGTACAGATACGCAGTATTTT. It specifies CASSTTGGGTDTQYF. This chain links TRBV19 with TRBJ2-3; weak D call: TRBD2 (5 bases). The germline CDR1 and CDR2 sequences are LNHDA and SQIVND (reference sequence). This CDR3 is 15 amino acids long. V was shortened by 6 bases and J by 3 bases, with 16 bases between the two germline ends.

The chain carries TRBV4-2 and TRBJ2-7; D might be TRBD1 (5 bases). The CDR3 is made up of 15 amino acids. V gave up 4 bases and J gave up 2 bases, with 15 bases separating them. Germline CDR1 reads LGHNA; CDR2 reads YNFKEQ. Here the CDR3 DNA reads TGTGCCAGCAGCCGCGATGCAGACAGTCCCTACGAGCAGTACTTC. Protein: CASSRDADSPYEQYF.

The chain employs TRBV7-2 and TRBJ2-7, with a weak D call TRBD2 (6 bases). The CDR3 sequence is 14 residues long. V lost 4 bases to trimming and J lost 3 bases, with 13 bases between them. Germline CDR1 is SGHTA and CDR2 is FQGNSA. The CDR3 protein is CASSWRVQNYEQYF. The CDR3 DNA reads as TGTGCCAGCAGCTGGAGGGTACAAAACTACGAGCAGTACTTC. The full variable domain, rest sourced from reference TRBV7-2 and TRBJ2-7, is GAGVSQSPSNKVTEKGKDVELRCDPISGHTALYWYRQSLGQGLEFLIYFQGNSAPDKSGLPSDRFSAERTGGSVSTLTIQRTQQEDSAVYLCASSWRVQNYEQYFGPGTRLTVT.

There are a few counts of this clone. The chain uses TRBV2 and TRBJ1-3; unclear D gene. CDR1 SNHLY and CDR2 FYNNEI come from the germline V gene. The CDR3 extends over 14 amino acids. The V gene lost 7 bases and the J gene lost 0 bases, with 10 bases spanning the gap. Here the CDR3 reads CASTLGISGNTIYF. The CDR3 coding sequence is TGTGCCAGCACCCTGGGCATCTCTGGAAACACCATATATTTT.

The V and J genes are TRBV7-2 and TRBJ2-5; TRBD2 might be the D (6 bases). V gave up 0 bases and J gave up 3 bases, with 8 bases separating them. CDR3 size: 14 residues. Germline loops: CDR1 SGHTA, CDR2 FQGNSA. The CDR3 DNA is TGTGCCAGCAGCTTAGCTGGAGGGGAAGAGACCCAGTACTTC. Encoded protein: CASSLAGGEETQYF.

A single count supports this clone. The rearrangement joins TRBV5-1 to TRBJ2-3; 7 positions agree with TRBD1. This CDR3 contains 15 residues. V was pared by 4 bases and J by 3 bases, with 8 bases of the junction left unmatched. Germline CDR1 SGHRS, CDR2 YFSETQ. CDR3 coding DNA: TGCGCCAGCAGCACCAGACAGGGTCCGACAGATACGCAGTATTTT. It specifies CASSTRQGPTDTQYF.

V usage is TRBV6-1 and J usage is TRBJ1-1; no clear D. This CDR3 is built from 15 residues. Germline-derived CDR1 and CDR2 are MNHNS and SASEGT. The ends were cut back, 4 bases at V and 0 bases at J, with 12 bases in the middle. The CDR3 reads CASSVFREMNTEAFF. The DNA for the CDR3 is TGTGCCAGCAGTGTCTTCCGGGAGATGAACACTGAAGCTTTCTTT.

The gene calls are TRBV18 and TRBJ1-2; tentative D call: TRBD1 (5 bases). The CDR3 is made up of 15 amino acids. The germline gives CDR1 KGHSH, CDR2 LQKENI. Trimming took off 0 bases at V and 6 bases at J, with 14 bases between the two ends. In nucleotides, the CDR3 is TGTGCCAGCTCACCACCTTTAGCAGGGCCTGATGGCTACACCTTC. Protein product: CASSPPLAGPDGYTF.

The CDR3 loop reads CASSPPGLISGNTIYF. The CDR3 DNA sequence: TGTGCCAGCTCACCCCCGGGACTTATCTCTGGAAACACCATATATTTT. This sequence joins TRBV18 and TRBJ1-3; D possibly corresponds to TRBD1 (5 bases). The V end lost 3 bases, the J end lost 0 bases, and 12 bases lay between the germline ends. The germline CDR1 and CDR2 sequences are KGHSH and LQKENI. The CDR3 consists of 16 residues.

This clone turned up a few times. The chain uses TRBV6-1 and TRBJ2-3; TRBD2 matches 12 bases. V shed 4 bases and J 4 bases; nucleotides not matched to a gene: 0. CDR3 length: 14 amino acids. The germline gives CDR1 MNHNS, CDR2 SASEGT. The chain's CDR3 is CASSGLAGADTQYF. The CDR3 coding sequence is TGTGCCAGCAGTGGACTAGCGGGAGCAGATACGCAGTATTTT.

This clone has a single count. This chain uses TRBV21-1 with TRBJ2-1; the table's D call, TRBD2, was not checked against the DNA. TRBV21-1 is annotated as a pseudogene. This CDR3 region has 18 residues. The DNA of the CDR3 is TGTGCCAGCAGCAGAGGGACTAGCGGTTTTCCCTCCTACAATGAGCAGTTCTTC. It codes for CASSRGTSGFPSYNEQFF.